The subject of this entry is one TCR beta chain. These data belong to a study of identical twins. A single record per CDR3 protein comes from TCRdb applying MiXCR to the 5' RACE reads. The top ten clones hold roughly 0.91% of a sample with about 520,000 distinct CDR3 sequences, 22% of them seen once. No donor was unhealthy or non-Caucasian. The CDR3 is 12 amino acids. Trimming shortened V by 0 bases and J by 11 bases, and 10 bases separated the two germline ends. The V gene's germline CDR1 is MNHNY and CDR2 SVGAGI (reference sequence). A further study also used this sample, focusing on T cells expressing NK-cell markers. That work contributes: Several experiments added an anti-gamma-delta TCR antibody to sort only alpha-beta TCR T cells.

The V call is TRBV6-6, the J call TRBJ1-1; D gene ambiguous. This clonotype originated in a woman between 18 and 30 years old in good health. Input material: CD4+ T cells sorted from blood. The CDR3: CASSYSNGDAFF. DNA for the CDR3: TGTGCCAGCAGTTACTCGAATGGAGATGCTTTCTTT.